These 30 T cell receptor beta chains came from one sample sequenced in a study of blood T cell repertoires in COVID-19. Assay: immunoSEQ multiplex PCR; the TCRdb copy retains only in-frame clones and omits some. The sample carries tens of thousands of clones, around 86% recorded once. What was sequenced was peripheral blood. Source of these receptors: a human donor in a cohort sampled during active COVID-19.

The rearrangement joins TRBV6-5 to TRBJ2-7; a possible D gene is TRBD1 (6 bases). This CDR3 region has 14 residues. V gave up 9 bases and J gave up 7 bases, with 22 bases separating them. Looked up from germline, CDR1 is MNHEY and CDR2 is SVGAGI. The CDR3 DNA reads TGTGCCAGTACCTCCGGGACACTAAGTCAGGAGCAGTACTTC. Protein sequence: CASTSGTLSQEQYF.

This chain connects TRBV6-2 or TRBV6-3 to TRBJ2-5; 10 bases are a match to TRBD2. The germline CDR1 and CDR2 sequences are MNHEY and SVGEGT. This CDR3 is 15 amino acids long. V trimming: 4 bases; J trimming: 1 base; junction bases outside the gene matches: 3. The CDR3 coding sequence is TGTGCCAGCAGTTTCCTAGCGGGAGTCCAAGAGACCCAGTACTTC. Protein: CASSFLAGVQETQYF.

Details on this clone: Additional DNA sequences in this sample encode the identical CDR3. As DNA, the CDR3 is TGTGCCAGTAGTATAGGACAGCAAGAGACCCAGTACTTC. Amino acids: CASSIGQQETQYF. The chain joins TRBV19 to TRBJ2-5; TRBD1 might be the D (5 bases). This CDR3 is 13 amino acids long. Germline CDR1 reads LNHDA; CDR2 reads SQIVND (reference sequence). With 1 base removed from V and 2 bases from J, the gap between germline ends came to 5 bases.

This rearrangement joins TRBV24-1 to TRBJ2-7; 11 bases fit TRBD1. Per germline, CDR1 KGHDR and CDR2 SFDVKD. V was clipped by 6 bases and J by 2 bases; unmatched bases: 8. CDR3 length: 16 amino acids. The CDR3 loop reads CATSTGGGQGAYEQYF. The CDR3 DNA reads TGTGCCACCAGTACGGGGGGGGGACAGGGGGCCTACGAGCAGTACTTC.

This clone occurred once. This chain connects TRBV6-1 to TRBJ2-3, with D unclear. The CDR3 runs 13 residues. Germline CDR1 and CDR2: MNHNS and SASEGT. The V end was cut by 2 bases, the J end by 4 bases, with 7 bases between. CDR3 bases: TGTGCCAGCAGTGAACGAGCTTCAGATACGCAGTATTTT. Its protein product is CASSERASDTQYF.

This chain links TRBV3-1 (or the pseudogene TRBV3-2) with TRBJ1-1; tentatively, D is TRBD1 (6 bases). Looked up from germline, CDR1 is LGHDT and CDR2 is YNNKEL (reference sequence). Between the trimmed V and J ends, which lost 5 bases and 5 bases, there was a span of 12 bases. The CDR3 extends over 13 amino acids. In DNA, the CDR3 is TGTGCCAGCAGCGATATAACAGGGACTGAAGCTTTCTTT. Encoded protein: CASSDITGTEAFF.

J is TRBJ2-7 and V is TRBV28, with TRBD1 identical over 8 bases. Germline CDR1 and CDR2: MDHEN and SYDVKM. This CDR3 has 15 amino acids. V was clipped by 5 bases and J by 1 base; unmatched bases: 7. The chain's CDR3 is CASSIGTGGSYEQYF. The CDR3 region has the DNA TGTGCCAGCAGTATAGGGACAGGCGGATCCTACGAGCAGTACTTC.

The chain couples TRBV6-1 to TRBJ2-2, with 7 nucleotides matching TRBD2. This CDR3 comprises 17 residues. The V gene end was trimmed by 2 bases and the J gene end by 1 base; junction bases not matched to a gene: 7. CDR1 is MNHNS and CDR2 is SASEGT in the germline V gene. This CDR3 reads CASSERLSSGNTGELFF. CDR3 bases: TGTGCCAGCAGTGAAAGATTGTCTAGCGGGAACACCGGGGAGCTGTTTTTT.

This sequence joins TRBV27 and TRBJ1-5, with TRBD1 matching 10 bases. CDR3 length: 19 amino acids. V lost 5 bases, J lost 0 bases, and 13 bases stayed unmatched. Germline V gene data show CDR1 as MNHEY and CDR2 as SMNVEV (reference sequence). This chain's CDR3 is CASSPQGQGPPYSNQPQHF. CDR3 sequence (DNA): TGTGCCAGCAGTCCACAGGGACAGGGGCCACCTTATAGCAATCAGCCCCAGCATTTT.

The chain joins TRBV28 to TRBJ2-7; TRBD2 matches 8 bases. This CDR3 is built from 15 residues. Germline CDR1 is MDHEN and CDR2 is SYDVKM. V lost 8 bases, J lost 1 base, and 10 bases stayed unmatched. The CDR3 DNA sequence: TGTGCCAGCGGTTACTCTAGCGGGTGGTCCTACGAGCAGTACTTC. Its protein product is CASGYSSGWSYEQYF.

This chain links TRBV6-5 with TRBJ1-6, with D tentatively TRBD1 (6 bases). V was cut by 2 bases and J by 8 bases, with 10 bases left in between. CDR1 and CDR2 from the germline V gene are MNHEY and SVGAGI. The CDR3 extends over 14 amino acids. The CDR3 DNA reads as TGTGCCAGCAGTTACCGAGGGGGACATTCACCCCTCCACTTT. This translates into CASSYRGGHSPLHF.

This chain connects TRBV24-1 to TRBJ1-5; 11 bases agree with TRBD1. CDR3 length equals 18 residues. Germline assignment: CDR1 KGHDR and CDR2 SFDVKD. The junction had 9 bases not matched to a gene; V was cut back by 2 bases and J by 4 bases. The CDR3 DNA reads as TGTGCCACCAGTGATTCGCGGACAGGGGGCGCCAATAATCAGCCCCAGCATTTT. Translated: CATSDSRTGGANNQPQHF.

This clone showed up just a few times. The chain couples TRBV7-9 to TRBJ1-2; unclear D gene. Trimming left V 4 bases short and J 8 bases short, with 14 bases between. The germline CDR1 and CDR2 sequences are SEHNR and FQNEAQ (reference sequence). This CDR3 contains 13 residues. CDR3 nucleotides: TGTGCCAGCAGCTCAGGAGGGTTGAGCGGCTACACCTTC. It encodes CASSSGGLSGYTF.

This chain uses TRBV6-1 with TRBJ1-3, with 8 positions matching TRBD1. This CDR3 contains 15 residues. CDR1 is MNHNS and CDR2 is SASEGT in the germline V gene. V lost 2 bases, J lost 10 bases, and 10 bases stayed unmatched. CDR3 in DNA: TGTGCCAGCAGTGAATACGGGACAGGTTTTTGGACCATATATTTT. Protein sequence: CASSEYGTGFWTIYF.

This chain connects TRBV2 to TRBJ1-5; D unresolved. There are 13 residues in the CDR3. The V and J ends lost 7 bases and 2 bases respectively, with 9 bases between them. CDR1 and CDR2 from the germline V gene are SNHLY and FYNNEI. The CDR3 DNA follows: TGTGCCAGCAATGTCCGGGGCAATCAGCCCCAGCATTTT. It yields the protein CASNVRGNQPQHF.

CDR3 nucleotide sequence: TGTGCCAGCAGTCGCGGGAGTGGAGAGACCCAGTACTTC. The encoded protein is CASSRGSGETQYF. J is TRBJ2-5 and V is TRBV5-5, with 7 bases fitting TRBD2. The CDR3 sequence is 13 residues long. V dropped 5 bases and J dropped 4; count of bases not matched to a gene: 5. Germline lookup yields CDR1 SGHKS and CDR2 YYEKEE (reference sequence).

This sequence joins TRBV9 and TRBJ1-2; 8 nucleotides align to TRBD1. The V and J ends lost 0 bases and 2 bases, in that order; junction bases with no gene match: 0. The CDR3 is 14 residues long. Germline V gene data show CDR1 as SGDLS and CDR2 as YYNGEE. CDR3: CASSVGTGNYGYTF. CDR3 bases: TGTGCCAGCAGCGTAGGGACAGGGAACTATGGCTACACCTTC.

The J gene is TRBJ2-7, the V gene TRBV7-9; 7 bases fit TRBD1. J gave up 3 bases and V 5 bases, and 10 bases lay outside the gene matches. This CDR3 spans 15 amino acids. CDR1 and CDR2 from the germline V gene are SEHNR and FQNEAQ (reference sequence). CDR3 amino acids: CASSGPGTEIYEQYF. As DNA, the CDR3 is TGTGCCAGCAGCGGGCCCGGGACAGAGATCTACGAGCAGTACTTC.

The chain recombines TRBV5-1 with TRBJ2-4; the match to TRBD2 covers 9 bases. The V gene's germline CDR1 is SGHRS and CDR2 YFSETQ. This CDR3 has 19 amino acids. Trimming took 4 bases from V and 2 from J; bases not matched to a gene: 16. CDR3 nucleotides: TGCGCCAGCAGCCCGGAGGGTAGCGGGAGTGGTACGACCAAAAACATTCAGTACTTC. Its translation: CASSPEGSGSGTTKNIQYF.

Only a few counts were recorded for this clone. The chain employs TRBV30 and TRBJ2-3; possibly TRBD2 for D (5 bases). CDR1 is GTSNPN, CDR2 SVGIG, per germline (reference sequence). V lost 5 bases, J lost 5 bases, and 17 bases lay in between. The CDR3 consists of 14 residues. For the CDR3, the DNA is TGTGCCTGGGGCAGGAAAGGACTTGGAGATACGCAGTATTTT. As protein: CAWGRKGLGDTQYF.

The chain joins TRBV3-1 (or the pseudogene TRBV3-2) to TRBJ2-3; TRBD2 aligns across 8 bases. This CDR3 has 16 amino acids. V dropped 1 base and J dropped 1; count of bases not matched to a gene: 4. Germline values: CDR1 LGHDT, CDR2 YNNKEL (reference sequence). CDR3 in amino acids: CASSQAPLAGTDTQYF. In DNA form, the CDR3 reads TGTGCCAGCAGCCAAGCGCCACTAGCGGGCACAGATACGCAGTATTTT.

The chain links TRBV9 to TRBJ2-3; 8 bases are shared with TRBD1. The CDR3 sequence is 14 residues long. V shed 2 bases, J shed 2 bases, and the junction held 1 base outside the gene matches. Germline V lookup: CDR1 SGDLS, CDR2 YYNGEE. This CDR3 reads CASSVTGDTDTQYF. Written as DNA, the CDR3 is TGTGCCAGCAGCGTGACAGGGGACACAGATACGCAGTATTTT.

The chain joins TRBV29-1 to TRBJ2-3; D possibly corresponds to TRBD1 (6 bases). The germline gives CDR1 SQVTM, CDR2 ANQGSEA. Trimming removed 4 bases from V and 3 bases from J, with 17 bases in between. This CDR3 contains 15 residues. The CDR3 nucleotides are TGCAGCGTTGCCTACAGGGAGAGAGGTACAGATACGCAGTATTTT. Translating gives CSVAYRERGTDTQYF.

This clone has just one count. The chain joins TRBV6-5 to TRBJ2-2; 10 nucleotides match TRBD2. CDR3 length: 16 residues. The J segment lost 7 bases and the V segment lost 0 bases, leaving 5 bases of the junction unmatched. The germline gives CDR1 MNHEY, CDR2 SVGAGI. CDR3 amino acids: CASSYSRLAGVGELFF. The CDR3 DNA reads as TGTGCCAGCAGTTACTCGAGGCTAGCGGGAGTCGGGGAGCTGTTTTTT.

The CDR3 reads CASRGTGGTEQFF. The CDR3 bases are TGTGCCAGCAGAGGGACAGGGGGCACTGAGCAGTTCTTC. The chain recombines TRBV6-5 with TRBJ2-1; 12 nucleotides agree with TRBD1. The germline V gene encodes CDR1 MNHEY and CDR2 SVGAGI. The trim removed 6 bases at V and 9 bases at J, leaving 3 bases unmatched. The CDR3 is 13 residues long.

The rearrangement joins TRBV6-5 to TRBJ2-7; 7 positions match TRBD2. Germline V gene lookup returns CDR1 MNHEY and CDR2 SVGAGI. Trimming at V came to 2 bases and at J to 1 base, leaving 5 bases not matched to a gene. This CDR3 region has 15 residues. Written as DNA, the CDR3 is TGTGCCAGCAGTTACCTTTCTAGCGGATCCTACGAGCAGTACTTC. Its translation is CASSYLSSGSYEQYF.

V usage is TRBV5-4 and J usage is TRBJ1-2, with a possible D match to TRBD1 (6 bases). Trimming shortened V by 3 bases and J by 7 bases, and 16 bases separated the two germline ends. The CDR3 is made up of 14 amino acids. Germline lookup yields CDR1 SGHNT and CDR2 YYREEE (reference sequence). The CDR3 nucleotides are TGTGCCAGCAGCTCGGACAGAGGCCCCCGTGGCTACACCTTC. It codes for CASSSDRGPRGYTF.

This clone was seen a few times. The chain employs TRBV6-4 and TRBJ2-1, with 10 bases fitting TRBD2. The J segment lost 7 bases and the V segment lost 9 bases, leaving 9 bases of the junction unmatched. The CDR3 sequence is 14 residues long. Germline loops: CDR1 MRHNA, CDR2 SNTAGT. CDR3 DNA: TGTGCCAGGAGAGCGGGAGGGCCTAGGAATGAGCAGTTCTTC. Amino acids: CARRAGGPRNEQFF.

The sample holds a few counts of this clone. The V gene is TRBV5-4, the J gene TRBJ2-7, with D uncertain. The germline V gene has CDR1 SGHNT and CDR2 YYREEE (reference sequence). The CDR3 covers 14 residues. Trimming cost V 2 bases and J 3 bases, with 12 bases left between them. The CDR3 nucleotides are TGTGCCAGCAGCTTCGCCCTAAGGAGCTACGAGCAGTACTTC. As protein: CASSFALRSYEQYF.

The chain carries TRBV6-2 or TRBV6-3 and TRBJ2-7; 9 bases match TRBD1. CDR3 length equals 14 residues. Germline values: CDR1 MNHEY, CDR2 SVGEGT. V lost 6 bases to trimming and J lost 6 bases; unmatched junction nucleotides: 9. CDR3 DNA sequence: TGTGCCAGCAGCCGGACAGGGGAAGGGCGCGAGCAGTACTTC. Translating gives CASSRTGEGREQYF.